This T cell receptor (beta chain) was captured in a study of CD8 T cells in Susac syndrome. Study-level findings and limits: It was acknowledged in the study that the number of individuals who were included in its TCR sequencing and HLA analysis was relatively small.

With 1 base removed from V and 4 bases from J, the gap between germline ends came to 13 bases. Looked up from germline, CDR1 is SGHTA and CDR2 is FQGNSA. The CDR3 has 16 amino acids. The authors reverse transcribed roughly 0.5 to 1 ug RNA with random hexamers. The immunoSEQ assay covered 54 Vbeta and 13 Jbeta segments for CDR3. In TCRdb, the immunoSEQ multiplex PCR reads were re-called with MiXCR into one record per CDR3 protein. The sample holds around 300,000 distinct CDR3 sequences, roughly 94% seen once. CD8+ and CD4+ blood T cells underwent TCR beta sequencing. TEMRA cells were enriched by FACS, while CD8+ and CD4+ T cells were obtained through a negative isolation that was performed magnetically. With respect to this clonotype: Its specificity is unknown.

Source material: CD4+ T cells from PBMCs. This chain uses TRBV7-2 with TRBJ2-2, with a tentative D call TRBD2 (5 bases). The TCR sequence derives from a human donor with multiple sclerosis. CDR3 protein: CASSLGVVRGTGELFF. The CDR3 nucleotides read TGTGCCAGCAGCTTAGGAGTGGTCCGGGGCACCGGGGAGCTGTTTTTT.